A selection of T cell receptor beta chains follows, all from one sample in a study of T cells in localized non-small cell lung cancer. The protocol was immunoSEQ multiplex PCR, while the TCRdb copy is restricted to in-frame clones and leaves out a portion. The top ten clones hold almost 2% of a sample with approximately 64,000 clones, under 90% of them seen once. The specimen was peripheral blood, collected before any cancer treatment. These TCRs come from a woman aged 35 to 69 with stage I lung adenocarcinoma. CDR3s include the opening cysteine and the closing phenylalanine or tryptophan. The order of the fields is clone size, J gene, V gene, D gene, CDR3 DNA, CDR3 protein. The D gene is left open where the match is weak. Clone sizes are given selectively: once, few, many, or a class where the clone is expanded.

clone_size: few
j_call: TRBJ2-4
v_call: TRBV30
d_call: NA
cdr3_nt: TGTGCCTGGAGTGAGCTAGCCAAAAACATTCAGTACTTC
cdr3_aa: CAWSELAKNIQYF

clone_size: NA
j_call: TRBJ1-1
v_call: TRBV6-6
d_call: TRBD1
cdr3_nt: TGTGCCAGCAGTTACTCAGACAGGGTGGGCACTGAAGCTTTCTTT
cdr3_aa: CASSYSDRVGTEAFF

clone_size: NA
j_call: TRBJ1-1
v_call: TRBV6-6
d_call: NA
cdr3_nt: TGTGCCAGCAGTGCTGACAGTTACTTGATGGCTTTCTTT
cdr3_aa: CASSADSYLMAFF

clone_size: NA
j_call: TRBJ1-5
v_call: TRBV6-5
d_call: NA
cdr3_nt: TGTGCCAGCGGGGGCGGGAGCAATCAGCCCCAGCATTTT
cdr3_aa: CASGGGSNQPQHF

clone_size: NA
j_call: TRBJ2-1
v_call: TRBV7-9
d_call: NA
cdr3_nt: TGTGCCAGCAGCTTCCGGTCCTACAATGAGCAGTTCTTC
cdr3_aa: CASSFRSYNEQFF

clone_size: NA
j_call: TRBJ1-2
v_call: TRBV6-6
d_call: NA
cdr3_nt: TGTGCCAGCAGTTACTCGGCAGCCTCTAACTATGGCTACACCTTC
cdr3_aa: CASSYSAASNYGYTF

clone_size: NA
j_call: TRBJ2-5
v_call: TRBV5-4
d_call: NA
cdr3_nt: TGTGCCAGCAGCTTGGATCAGACGACCCAAGAGACCCAGTACTTC
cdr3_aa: CASSLDQTTQETQYF

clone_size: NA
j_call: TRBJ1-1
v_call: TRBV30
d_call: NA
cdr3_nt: TGTGCCTGGAAGCGTTTCGCGAACACTGAAGCTTTCTTT
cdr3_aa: CAWKRFANTEAFF

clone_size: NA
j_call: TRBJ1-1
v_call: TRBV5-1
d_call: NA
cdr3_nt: TGCGCCAGCAGCAATGATGCCGCAGCGAACACTGAAGCTTTCTTT
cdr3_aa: CASSNDAAANTEAFF

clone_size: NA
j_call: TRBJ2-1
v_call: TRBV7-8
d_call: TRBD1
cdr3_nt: TGTGCCAGCAGCTTAGGACAGGGGTCAGGGCGTGAGCAGTTCTTC
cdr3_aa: CASSLGQGSGREQFF

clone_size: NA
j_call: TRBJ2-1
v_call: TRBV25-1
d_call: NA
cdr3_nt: TGTGCCAGCAGAGCGACAGGTGTGACCTACAATGAGCAGTTCTTC
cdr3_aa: CASRATGVTYNEQFF

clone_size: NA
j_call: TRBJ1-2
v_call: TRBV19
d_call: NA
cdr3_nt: TGTGCCAGTAGTATCGGGATCATCGACGGCTACACCTTC
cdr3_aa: CASSIGIIDGYTF

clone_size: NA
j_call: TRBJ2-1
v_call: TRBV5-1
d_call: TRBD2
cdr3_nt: TGCGCCAGCAGCCTAACCGGGACTAGAGGCACAAATGAGCAGTTCTTC
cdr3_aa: CASSLTGTRGTNEQFF

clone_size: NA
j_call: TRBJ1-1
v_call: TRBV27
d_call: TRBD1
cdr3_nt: TGTGCCAGCAGTTTATTTCCCCAGACAGGGTCCTCTGAAGCTTTCTTT
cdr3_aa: CASSLFPQTGSSEAFF

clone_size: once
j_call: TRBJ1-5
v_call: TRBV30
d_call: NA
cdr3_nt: TGTGCCTGGAGTCTGGGGGGGCTTCAGCCCCAGCATTTT
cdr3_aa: CAWSLGGLQPQHF

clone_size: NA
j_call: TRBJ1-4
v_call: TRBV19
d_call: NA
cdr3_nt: TGTGCCAGTAGCTGGGGGGCTAATGAAAAACTGTTTTTT
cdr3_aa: CASSWGANEKLFF